This is a list of T cell receptor beta chains from one sample in a study of T-cell reconstitution after alpha-beta-depleted transplantation in children. TCRdb reanalysed the PCR reads using MiXCR and keeps one entry per CDR3 protein. The sample lists some 450,000 distinct CDR3 sequences; roughly 43% were seen once. The sequenced sample was PBMCs, obtained before TCRalphabeta/CD19-depleted stem cell transplant. Receptor source: a girl aged 2-10 years with aplastic anemia, due to receive a stem cell transplant. Both conserved end residues are part of each CDR3. D genes are given only for firm matches. Rows may omit the clone size; those that give it use once, few, many or a size class.

V	size	J	length	D	DNA	CDR3
TRBV7-2	NA	TRBJ2-7	14	TRBD2	TGTGCCAGCAGCTTCCGGGCGGGAGGATCCGAGCAGTACTTC	CASSFRAGGSEQYF
TRBV4-2	many	TRBJ2-1	19	TRBD2	TGTGCCAGCAGCCAAGATCGGACTAGCGGGAGTAGTTGGCTGATTGAGCAGTTCTTC	CASSQDRTSGSSWLIEQFF
TRBV10-1	many	TRBJ2-1	15	TRBD2	TGCGCCAGCAGTGGGACTAGCGGGAGTCGGGGAGAGCAGTTCTTC	CASSGTSGSRGEQFF
TRBV5-1	NA	TRBJ2-3	14	NA	TGCGCCAGCAGCTTCTCTAGCGGCACAGATACGCAGTATTTT	CASSFSSGTDTQYF
TRBV14	few	TRBJ1-1	13	NA	TGTGCCAGCAGCCAAGAGTACCAGGTTGAAGCTTTCTTT	CASSQEYQVEAFF
TRBV28	few	TRBJ2-5	14	NA	TGTGCCAGCAGTTTAGGATTTGAGGAAGAGACCCAGTACTTC	CASSLGFEEETQYF
TRBV9	NA	TRBJ2-7	16	NA	TGTGCCAGCAGCCCTAGAGTGACTGGAAGCTCCTACGAGCAGTACTTC	CASSPRVTGSSYEQYF
TRBV6-6	few	TRBJ2-7	13	NA	TGTGCCAGCAGGGAGGGGTGGGTATTCGAGCAGTACTTC	CASREGWVFEQYF
TRBV20-1	NA	TRBJ2-3	13	TRBD1	TGCAGTGCCCCCGGGACAGGGCCAGATACGCAGTATTTT	CSAPGTGPDTQYF
TRBV10-3	few	TRBJ2-7	14	TRBD1	TGTGCCAGCGGGACAGGGGGCGCCGGGTATGAGCAGTACTTC	CASGTGGAGYEQYF
TRBV20-1	NA	TRBJ2-1	15	TRBD2	TGCAGTGCTAGAATGCGGGAGGGCTCCTACAATGAGCAGTTCTTC	CSARMREGSYNEQFF
TRBV7-2	many	TRBJ2-7	14	TRBD2	TGTGCCAGCAGCTCGAACCGGGACTACCACGAGCAGTACTTC	CASSSNRDYHEQYF
TRBV7-2	NA	TRBJ2-5	13	NA	TGTGCCAGCAGCTTAGCGCAAAGAGAGACCCAGTACTTC	CASSLAQRETQYF
TRBV20-1	NA	TRBJ1-4	15	TRBD1	TGCAGTGCTAGAGCCCTGACAGGGATGGGGGAAAAACTGTTTTTT	CSARALTGMGEKLFF
TRBV19	NA	TRBJ2-1	16	TRBD2	TGTGCCAGTAGTGAGGTAGCGGGAGCCGTCTACAATGAGCAGTTCTTC	CASSEVAGAVYNEQFF
TRBV30	NA	TRBJ2-1	16	NA	TGTGCCTGGAGTGGAAACGGACCCACTACCTACAATGAGCAGTTCTTC	CAWSGNGPTTYNEQFF
TRBV25-1	few	TRBJ1-2	13	NA	TGTGCCAGCAGTGATTCATTGCGTAATGGCTACACCTTC	CASSDSLRNGYTF
TRBV7-8	few	TRBJ2-5	13	NA	TGTGCCAGCAGCTTAGTGGTGGGGGGTGGCCAGTACTTC	CASSLVVGGGQYF
TRBV10-3	NA	TRBJ2-7	14	TRBD2	TGTGCCATCAGTGATAGCGGGGGGTCCTACGAGCAGTACTTC	CAISDSGGSYEQYF
TRBV12-3/TRBV12-4	NA	TRBJ2-3	16	TRBD2	TGTGCCAGCACCTCCACGTCGCGGGGGGCACCAGATACGCAGTATTTT	CASTSTSRGAPDTQYF